These 16 T cell receptor beta chains were all obtained from the same sample, sequenced in a study of blood T cell repertoires in COVID-19. TCRdb's table, derived via immunoSEQ multiplex PCR, lists solely in-frame clones and lacks some. The repertoire has about 290,000 clones, around 88% of them found once; the top ten carry about 4.6%. The sequenced sample was peripheral blood. Receptor source: a man aged 35 to 55 with acute or convalescent COVID-19.

The chain couples TRBV19 to TRBJ1-2; TRBD1 matches 8 bases. CDR3 length: 13 residues. The germline CDR1 and CDR2 sequences are LNHDA and SQIVND (reference sequence). V dropped 6 bases and J dropped 5; count of bases not matched to a gene: 5. The CDR3 coding sequence is TGTGCCAGTAGAGCACAGGGGGAGTATGGCTACACCTTC. This sequence encodes CASRAQGEYGYTF. Full variable domain (remainder filled in from reference TRBV19 and TRBJ1-2): DGGITQSPKYLFRKEGQNVTLSCEQNLNHDAMYWYRQDPGQGLRLIYYSQIVNDFQKGDIAEGYSVSREKKESFPLTVTSAQKNPTAFYLCASRAQGEYGYTFGSGTRLTVV.

The rearrangement links TRBV20-1 to TRBJ2-3; D not resolved. The CDR3 runs to 10 residues. CDR1 DFQATT and CDR2 SNEGSKA come from the germline V gene (reference sequence). The CDR3 protein is CSTYTDTQYF. For the CDR3, the DNA is TGCAGCACTTACACAGATACGCAGTATTTT.

This chain uses TRBV24-1 with TRBJ1-4, with 10 bases fitting TRBD1. This CDR3 has 18 amino acids. V dropped 4 bases and J dropped 4; count of bases not matched to a gene: 11. The germline CDR1 and CDR2 sequences are KGHDR and SFDVKD. CDR3 sequence (DNA): TGTGCCACCAGTGACTCGCCGGGACAGGGGCGAGATAATGAAAAACTGTTTTTT. Residues: CATSDSPGQGRDNEKLFF.

This clone came up once. The chain links TRBV4-2 to TRBJ1-4, with 9 bases fitting TRBD1. The V segment lost 1 base and the J segment 8 bases; nucleotides outside the gene matches: 2. The CDR3 covers 14 residues. From germline, CDR1 is LGHNA and CDR2 YNFKEQ. The CDR3 loop reads CASSQGQGEEKLFF. As DNA, the CDR3 is TGTGCCAGCAGCCAAGGACAGGGGGAAGAAAAACTGTTTTTT.

A word on this clone: The sample holds other DNA sequences that translate to the same CDR3. The chain combines TRBV11-2 with TRBJ1-2; no clear D. V was cut by 1 base and J by 2 bases, with 5 bases left in between. This CDR3 has 13 residues. Germline CDR1 is SGHAT and CDR2 is FQNNGV. The CDR3 region is CASSLGQNYGYTF. The CDR3 DNA is TGTGCCAGCAGCTTAGGTCAGAACTATGGCTACACCTTC.

V and J are TRBV2 and TRBJ1-1; maybe TRBD1 (6 bases). The V gene lost 7 bases and the J gene lost 2 bases, with 11 bases spanning the gap. Germline values: CDR1 SNHLY, CDR2 FYNNEI. The CDR3 extends over 13 amino acids. The CDR3 bases are TGTGCCAGCACCCGGGACACCAACACTGAAGCTTTCTTT. Amino acids: CASTRDTNTEAFF.

This clone was picked up one time. V is TRBV6-5 and J is TRBJ1-2; the match to TRBD1 covers 7 bases. Trimming took 5 bases from V and 4 from J; bases not matched to a gene: 1. The CDR3 is made up of 12 amino acids. Germline assignment: CDR1 MNHEY and CDR2 SVGAGI. The CDR3 reads CASSRDSYGYTF. The CDR3 DNA reads TGTGCCAGCAGTCGGGACAGCTATGGCTACACCTTC.

The V and J genes are TRBV19 and TRBJ2-1; 7 bases map to TRBD2. Germline loops: CDR1 LNHDA, CDR2 SQIVND (reference sequence). V was clipped by 2 bases and J by 4 bases; unmatched bases: 5. The CDR3 totals 15 residues. The CDR3 region has the DNA TGTGCCAGTAGTATATGGCTAGCGGAATACAATGAGCAGTTCTTC. It encodes CASSIWLAEYNEQFF.

The genes are TRBV19 and TRBJ1-2, with TRBD1 as a possible D gene (6 bases). CDR1 is LNHDA, CDR2 SQIVND, per germline (reference sequence). The CDR3 runs 15 residues. The V end lost 5 bases, the J end lost 4 bases, and 17 bases lay between the germline ends. The CDR3 DNA follows: TGTGCCAGTAGTCCACGACAGGCGTCAGGCTATGGCTACACCTTC. Translating it yields CASSPRQASGYGYTF.

In this sample, this clone turned up once. The chain couples TRBV20-1 to TRBJ2-5; 9 bases line up with TRBD2. This CDR3 is built from 19 residues. CDR1 is DFQATT, CDR2 SNEGSKA, per germline (reference sequence). After removal of 3 bases from V and 0 bases from J, the junction contained 17 bases not matched to a gene. CDR3 region: CSASTSSGGLVLYQETQYF. CDR3 DNA sequence: TGCAGTGCTAGTACAAGTAGCGGGGGCCTCGTCTTGTACCAAGAGACCCAGTACTTC.

The chain has TRBV5-1 and TRBJ2-1, with 14 bases aligning to TRBD2. This CDR3 contains 15 residues. The trim removed 2 bases at V and 8 bases at J, leaving 3 bases unmatched. Germline V CDR1 and CDR2: SGHRS, YFSETQ. The CDR3 protein is CASSFSGLAGDEQFF. The DNA of the CDR3 is TGCGCCAGCAGCTTTTCGGGACTAGCGGGAGATGAGCAGTTCTTC.

CDR3 amino acids: CASSLGQNTYTIYF. CDR3 coding DNA: TGTGCCAGCAGCTTAGGACAGAACACCTACACCATATATTTT. The chain uses TRBV11-2 and TRBJ1-3, with a tentative D call TRBD1 (5 bases). Germline CDR1 SGHAT, CDR2 FQNNGV. The CDR3 sequence is 14 residues long. Trimming removed 1 base from V and 8 bases from J, with 12 bases in between.

Only a few counts were recorded for this clone. The CDR3, as DNA: TGTGCCATCAGTGAGTCGGTAGTCGACACTGAAGCTTTCTTT. It specifies CAISESVVDTEAFF. This chain uses TRBV10-3 with TRBJ1-1; D gene uncertain. V was cut by 0 bases and J by 3 bases, with 8 bases left in between. Per germline, CDR1 ENHRY and CDR2 SYGVKD. The CDR3 is 14 residues long.

The chain carries TRBV4-2 and TRBJ1-2; D is perhaps TRBD1 (6 bases). The CDR3 is 13 amino acids. From germline, CDR1 is LGHNA and CDR2 YNFKEQ. The germline V and J ends were trimmed by 8 bases and 5 bases, with 15 bases remaining between them. CDR3 residues: CASSPEQGYGYTF. The CDR3 nucleotides are TGTGCCAGCTCTCCCGAACAGGGTTATGGCTACACCTTC.

This clone was seen a few times. The CDR3 sequence: CAISVQGSTGELFF. The CDR3 region has the DNA TGTGCCATCAGTGTCCAGGGCTCCACCGGGGAGCTGTTTTTT. The chain joins TRBV10-3 to TRBJ2-2, with D tentatively TRBD1 (5 bases). This CDR3 contains 14 residues. V lost 4 bases to trimming and J lost 4 bases, with 10 bases between them. Germline V gives CDR1 ENHRY, CDR2 SYGVKD.

The CDR3 here is CATETPPGVSLEAFF. Here the CDR3 DNA reads TGTGCCACCGAAACCCCCCCGGGGGTAAGTTTGGAAGCTTTCTTT. V is TRBV19 and J is TRBJ1-1; D might be TRBD1 (5 bases). The ends were cut back, 10 bases at V and 8 bases at J, with 26 bases in the middle. Per germline, CDR1 LNHDA and CDR2 SQIVND (reference sequence). The CDR3 is 15 residues long.